The next 16 T cell receptor beta chains were all read from a single sample in a study of blood T cell repertoires in COVID-19. Assay: immunoSEQ multiplex PCR; the TCRdb copy retains only in-frame clones and omits some. This table has around 200,000 clones, roughly 80% appearing once. Sequencing input: peripheral blood. Receptors were obtained from a woman aged 80 or over with acute or convalescent COVID-19.

The V gene is TRBV2, the J gene TRBJ1-2; 12 bases are a match to TRBD1. The CDR3 is 15 amino acids. Per the germline V gene, CDR1 is SNHLY and CDR2 is FYNNEI. With V trimmed by 7 bases and J by 7 bases, 10 bases remained unmatched. CDR3 residues: CASTPWDRGPGGYTF. CDR3 bases: TGTGCCAGCACCCCGTGGGACAGGGGGCCGGGTGGCTACACCTTC.

The J gene is TRBJ2-5, the V gene TRBV4-3, with 10 bases that match TRBD2. With 8 bases clipped from V and 5 bases from J, the junction kept 11 bases outside the gene matches. CDR1 is LGHNA, CDR2 YSLEER, per germline. There are 15 residues in the CDR3. The CDR3 loop is CASSFTSGAGETQYF. CDR3 DNA: TGCGCCAGCTCCTTTACTAGCGGGGCGGGGGAGACCCAGTACTTC.

The genes are TRBV5-8 and TRBJ2-7; a possible D gene is TRBD1 (5 bases). The CDR3 runs to 16 residues. Trimming pared 0 bases from V and 5 bases from J, leaving 18 bases between. Germline V lookup: CDR1 SGHTS, CDR2 YDEGEE. DNA for the CDR3: TGTGCCAGCAGCTTGGAATTCGGGCAGGGAACCAACGAGCAGTACTTC. Encoded protein: CASSLEFGQGTNEQYF.

DNA for the CDR3: TGTGCCAGCAGCGTAGGGGACAACCAGAACACTGAAGCTTTCTTT. Encoded protein: CASSVGDNQNTEAFF. The chain joins TRBV9 to TRBJ1-1, with a possible D match to TRBD1 (6 bases). Germline values: CDR1 SGDLS, CDR2 YYNGEE. The CDR3 extends over 15 amino acids. Between the trimmed V and J ends, which lost 0 bases and 1 base, there was a span of 10 bases.

As for this clone: One junction end disagrees with the germline gene, perhaps due to a read error. This chain connects TRBV30 to TRBJ2-7; D may be TRBD1 (5 bases). This CDR3 has 13 residues. Germline lookup yields CDR1 GTSNPN and CDR2 SVGIG (reference sequence). The CDR3 region is CAWSSRQGSLPHF. The CDR3 nucleotides read TGTGCCTGGAGTTCCCGCCAGGGATCGTTACCCCACTTC.

The V and J genes are TRBV19 and TRBJ1-5; TRBD1 agrees at 9 bases. Germline V gene lookup returns CDR1 LNHDA and CDR2 SQIVND (reference sequence). Unmatched junction bases numbered 12, after V lost 5 bases and J lost 10 bases. CDR3 length: 15 residues. The CDR3: CASSSRGQGILPQHF. For the CDR3, the DNA is TGTGCCAGTAGTTCCCGGGGACAGGGAATTCTTCCCCAGCATTTT.

V and J are TRBV29-1 and TRBJ1-1, with D uncertain. CDR3 length: 13 amino acids. V shed 5 bases and J shed 4 bases, with 14 bases lying between them. Germline-derived CDR1 and CDR2 are SQVTM and ANQGSEA. The CDR3 here is CSVPLQESTEAFF. Written as DNA, the CDR3 is TGCAGCGTTCCTCTTCAAGAGAGCACTGAAGCTTTCTTT.

The chain uses TRBV7-2 and TRBJ2-1, with 10 bases matching TRBD1. J gave up 8 bases and V 4 bases, and 11 bases lay outside the gene matches. There are 16 residues in the CDR3. The germline gives CDR1 SGHTA, CDR2 FQGNSA. This CDR3 reads CASSSGQGMDMDEQFF. The CDR3 DNA is TGTGCCAGCAGCTCGGGACAGGGGATGGATATGGATGAGCAGTTCTTC.

The chain has TRBV4-3 and TRBJ1-4; 8 positions match TRBD1. The V and J ends lost 2 bases and 5 bases, in that order; junction bases with no gene match: 10. The CDR3 has 17 amino acids. CDR1 and CDR2 from the germline V gene are LGHNA and YSLEER. The CDR3 bases are TGCGCCAGCAGCCAACCAGGACAGGGCCGGCTAAATGAAAAACTGTTTTTT. It translates to CASSQPGQGRLNEKLFF.

The chain combines TRBV13 with TRBJ1-2; the match to TRBD1 covers 7 bases. Trimming at V came to 3 bases and at J to 4 bases, leaving 11 bases not matched to a gene. This CDR3 contains 16 residues. CDR1 PRHDT and CDR2 FYEKMQ come from the germline V gene (reference sequence). CDR3 sequence: CASSFYTGERAYGYTF. The DNA for the CDR3 is TGTGCCAGCAGCTTTTATACAGGGGAGCGAGCCTATGGCTACACCTTC.

This chain connects TRBV19 to TRBJ2-6; 9 bases agree with TRBD2. Unmatched junction bases numbered 12, after V lost 5 bases and J lost 1 base. CDR1 is LNHDA and CDR2 is SQIVND in the germline V gene (reference sequence). The CDR3 totals 19 residues. CDR3 coding DNA: TGTGCCAGTAGTCGGGATAGCGGGGGCGATTTATCTGGGGCCAACGTCCTGACTTTC. It specifies CASSRDSGGDLSGANVLTF.

The chain carries TRBV6-6 and TRBJ1-5, with 8 bases matching TRBD1. The CDR3 covers 16 residues. After removal of 7 bases from V and 4 bases from J, the junction contained 12 bases not matched to a gene. Germline CDR1 and CDR2: MNHNY and SVGAGI (reference sequence). CDR3 nucleotide sequence: TGTGCCAGCACCAAAAGGCAGGGGGCGGCAAATCAGCCCCAGCATTTT. This sequence encodes CASTKRQGAANQPQHF.

A few counts support this clone. V gene TRBV5-1 combines with J gene TRBJ1-1, with D possibly matching TRBD1 (5 bases). The CDR3 runs 17 residues. Per the germline V gene, CDR1 is SGHRS and CDR2 is YFSETQ. Trimming stripped 1 base from V and 5 bases from J, with 21 bases between. In DNA form, the CDR3 reads TGCGCCAGCAGCTTGAAAAGGGGCACCTCCGTGGGGACTGAAGCTTTCTTT. Its translation is CASSLKRGTSVGTEAFF.

The chain carries TRBV5-4 and TRBJ2-5; 10 nucleotides align to TRBD2. Germline assignment: CDR1 SGHNT and CDR2 YYREEE (reference sequence). CDR3 length: 18 residues. The V gene end was trimmed by 2 bases and the J gene end by 4 bases; junction bases not matched to a gene: 14. The CDR3 DNA is TGTGCCAGCAGCTTCCCAGCGGGGGGGCTCAAATCGCTAGAGACCCAGTACTTC. This sequence encodes CASSFPAGGLKSLETQYF.

The chain joins TRBV4-1 to TRBJ1-2; 10 nucleotides line up with TRBD1. The CDR3 runs to 19 residues. Germline V gene sequence: CDR1 MGHRA, CDR2 YSYEKL. V dropped 1 base and J dropped 1; count of bases not matched to a gene: 12. The CDR3 loop reads CASSQGLGDRGWVNYGYTF. CDR3 coding DNA: TGCGCCAGCAGCCAAGGCCTCGGGGACAGGGGATGGGTTAACTATGGCTACACCTTC.

The chain couples TRBV14 to TRBJ1-2; 9 bases map to TRBD1. Germline CDR1 is SGHDN and CDR2 is FVKESK. J gave up 8 bases and V 5 bases, and 6 bases lay outside the gene matches. This CDR3 is built from 13 residues. The CDR3 reads CASSNRDREGYTF. The CDR3 DNA reads TGTGCCAGCAGCAACCGGGACAGGGAGGGCTACACCTTC.